The rows below give T cell receptor beta chains drawn from one sample of a study of T cell repertoires in cytomegalovirus infection. TCRdb reprocessed the reads with MiXCR, giving one entry per CDR3 protein. The sample has roughly 700,000 distinct CDR3 sequences, around 32% seen once; the top ten hold 18%. Their antigens remain unidentified. Source: cultured PBMCs, taken from culture after CMV antigen stimulation. These receptors were taken from a human donor in good health (CMV status not recorded). Some clones in this sample may be carry-over from other donors' samples. CDR3s leave out the opening cysteine and the closing phenylalanine or tryptophan.

len	v_gene	j_gene	CDR3aa
13	TRBV7-2	TRBJ2-5	ASSPVLAGGETQY
12	TRBV7-2	TRBJ1-6	ASNIISYNSPLH
12	TRBV7-9	TRBJ1-4	ASSLGSGREKLF
15	TRBV4-1	TRBJ2-3	ASSAHRGAGSTDTQY
12	TRBV7-2	TRBJ2-1	ASLRGRAVGEQF
13	TRBV6-8	TRBJ2-7	ASCRGTSGRNEQY
11	TRBV30	TRBJ2-3	ACKEGSTDTQY
15	TRBV5-1	TRBJ2-5	ASSLSTSGGAGETQY
13	TRBV12-3/TRBV12-4	TRBJ2-2	ASRSRAGASGELF
12	TRBV7-2	TRBJ1-5	ASSALGGEQPQH
7	TRBV19	TRBJ1-1	ASRAEAF
15	TRBV2	TRBJ2-3	ASSARPFVSGTDTQY
10	TRBV7-9	TRBJ1-5	ASSGRGQPQH
13	TRBV5-3	TRBJ2-7	ASSESTSGGAKKY
13	TRBV7-6	TRBJ2-5	ASSPKTGSGETQY
13	TRBV3-1	TRBJ2-6	ASSQEHSGANVLT
15	TRBV20-1	TRBJ2-2	SARGSGRAEVIGELF
11	TRBV5-1	TRBJ2-5	ASRRDTQETQY
10	TRBV12-3/TRBV12-4	TRBJ1-6	ASSSGNSPLH
14	TRBV5-4	TRBJ2-7	ASSQFAPSKDHEQY
11	TRBV6-2/TRBV6-3	TRBJ2-5	ASRPRLAETQY
12	TRBV30	TRBJ2-3	AWSVSGGADTQY
12	TRBV7-6	TRBJ2-2	ASSPRGGTGELF
12	TRBV20-1	TRBJ2-7	SAPPRDLSYEQY
11	TRBV12-3/TRBV12-4	TRBJ1-2	ASRPAGAFGYT
14	TRBV11-2	TRBJ2-1	ASSHRADYSYNEQF
13	TRBV27	TRBJ2-3	ASSPSGSFADTQY
15	TRBV7-6	TRBJ1-2	ASSLAPGQAANYGYT
10	TRBV7-9	TRBJ1-1	ASSDRGLEAF
13	TRBV6-6	TRBJ2-7	ASSYNRKETNEQY
11	TRBV11-2	TRBJ1-4	ASSGDRAEKLF
11	TRBV7-2	TRBJ1-2	ASSNSGGIGYT
11	TRBV29-1	TRBJ2-5	SVRTASQETQY
14	TRBV14	TRBJ2-1	ASSQGPGLGLNEQF
8	TRBV12-5	TRBJ2-1	ARRPSEQF
13	TRBV7-9	TRBJ1-5	ASSLGPPGNQPQH
12	TRBV7-9	TRBJ1-4	ASSSGTGREKLF
13	TRBV19	TRBJ1-2	ASSIVTVTNYGYT
11	TRBV4-3	TRBJ2-3	ASSQGSSDTQY
14	TRBV5-1	TRBJ2-1	ASSQTSSDRLNEQF
13	TRBV7-9	TRBJ1-3	ASRPQGGSGNTIY
14	TRBV18	TRBJ1-1	ASSPAGRNSDTEAF
13	TRBV11-2	TRBJ2-1	ASSLDLTGAGEQF
14	TRBV6-5	TRBJ1-1	ASSYWRIDLNTEAF
10	TRBV15	TRBJ2-7	ATSRDTYEQY
13	TRBV7-8	TRBJ2-1	ASSLVGTSVNEQF
13	TRBV18	TRBJ2-7	ASSPASISLGEQY
12	TRBV19	TRBJ2-7	ASSIVTESYEQY
14	TRBV7-8	TRBJ1-5	ASSLEPGTSNQPQH
11	TRBV6-1	TRBJ2-5	ASGAGLQETQY
16	TRBV6-7	TRBJ2-7	ASSKGGTSGYWGYEQY
12	TRBV20-1	TRBJ1-5	SARTGGAGQPQH